This T cell receptor beta chain derives from a study of shared clonotypes between healthy human individuals. Germline V gives CDR1 MDHEN, CDR2 SYDVKM. V trimming: 5 bases; J trimming: 0 bases; junction bases outside the gene matches: 10. The CDR3 sequence is 19 residues long. General study points: Rarefaction demonstrated incomplete sorted-subset sequencing despite large depth. All-four-donor shared clonotypes had higher generation probabilities than non-shared clonotypes did.

Using immunoSEQ multiplex PCR, the repertoire was profiled, and TCRdb retains in-frame clones only, with some absent. The data contain hundreds of thousands of clones, approximately 74% of them singletons. As to this clone: What it recognizes is unknown.

The genes are TRBV28 and TRBJ2-3; 14 nucleotides match TRBD2. The TCR sequence derives from a woman in her twenties or thirties in good health. The sequenced sample was memory CD4+ T cells sorted from blood. Subset described: CD45RA-negative fraction. The CDR3 DNA follows: TGTGCCAGCAGTCCACCGCCGGGACTAGCGGGGGCTAGCACAGATACGCAGTATTTT. Translation gives CASSPPPGLAGASTDTQYF.